This T cell receptor beta chain was documented in a study of blood T cell repertoires in COVID-19. Background on the study: The study drew acute and convalescent COVID-19 samples from the United States, Italy and Spain.

Per the study methods: Amplification of reference gene primers provided the estimated nucleated cell counts. The repertoire was sequenced with immunoSEQ multiplex PCR; TCRdb's copy has only in-frame clones and lacks some. V, J and clone size derive from that table, while D and trimming were established from the DNA sequence. The sample contains 200,000 to 250,000 clones, about nine tenths of which appear only once. V was trimmed by 5 bases and J by 0 bases, leaving 16 bases between them. The germline V gene encodes CDR1 LNHDA and CDR2 SQIVND (reference sequence). The CDR3 is made up of 16 amino acids. It was during active infection that Seattle patients were enrolled and then longitudinally followed.

This chain joins TRBV19 and TRBJ1-2, with unresolved D. Sequences were obtained from peripheral blood. The receptor's source is a man aged 25 to 40 with COVID-19, enrolled during active disease. CDR3 sequence reads: CASSFTPGSANYGYTF. DNA for the CDR3: TGTGCCAGTAGTTTCACACCAGGATCAGCTAACTATGGCTACACCTTC. The full variable domain, with the rest looked up from reference TRBV19 and TRBJ1-2, is DGGITQSPKYLFRKEGQNVTLSCEQNLNHDAMYWYRQDPGQGLRLIYYSQIVNDFQKGDIAEGYSVSREKKESFPLTVTSAQKNPTAFYLCASSFTPGSANYGYTFGSGTRLTVV.